The 30 T cell receptor beta chains below all came from one sample that was sequenced in a study of OX40 agonist ivuxolimab in advanced cancers. TCRdb keeps only in-frame clones here, not all; method: immunoSEQ multiplex PCR. The sample records 65,000 to 85,000 clones, roughly nine tenths being singletons. The sequenced sample was CD4+ or CD8+ T cells sorted from blood, obtained in a trial of the OX40 agonist ivuxolimab. These receptors were collected from an adult with an advanced solid tumor such as melanoma, head and neck, liver or kidney cancer.

This chain uses TRBV7-3 with TRBJ1-1; tentative D call: TRBD1 (6 bases). This CDR3 has 15 residues. The germline CDR1 and CDR2 sequences are SGHTA and FQGTGA. Between the trimmed V and J ends, which lost 2 bases and 1 base, there was a span of 11 bases. CDR3 nucleotides: TGTGCCAGCAGCTTACTGGGGGCGCCGAACACTGAAGCTTTCTTT. Protein product: CASSLLGAPNTEAFF.

The chain couples TRBV9 to TRBJ2-1; D is perhaps TRBD1 (5 bases). The length of the CDR3 is 16 residues. Germline assignment: CDR1 SGDLS and CDR2 YYNGEE. Trimming took off 3 bases at V and 0 bases at J, with 13 bases between the two ends. CDR3 coding DNA: TGTGCCAGCAGCGCCCAATCAGGGCTCTCCTACAATGAGCAGTTCTTC. It is translated as CASSAQSGLSYNEQFF.

A word on this clone: The sample holds other DNA sequences that translate to the same CDR3. In nucleotides, the CDR3 is TGTGCCAGCAGAATAGTCGCGACAGGGTCTTTCCACGAGCAGTACTTC. Amino acid sequence: CASRIVATGSFHEQYF. This rearrangement joins TRBV27 to TRBJ2-7; 7 nucleotides agree with TRBD1. CDR1 MNHEY and CDR2 SMNVEV come from the germline V gene (reference sequence). CDR3 length: 16 amino acids. Trimming took 6 bases from V and 5 from J; bases not matched to a gene: 16.

The CDR3 sequence: CASSISHTDYEQYF. Here the CDR3 DNA reads TGTGCCAGTAGTATTTCCCACACAGACTACGAGCAGTACTTC. The V gene is TRBV19, the J gene TRBJ2-7; D remains ambiguous. V lost 3 bases to trimming and J lost 3 bases, with 12 bases between them. The germline gives CDR1 LNHDA, CDR2 SQIVND (reference sequence). CDR3 length equals 14 residues.

The chain is built from TRBV5-1 and TRBJ1-4, with D perhaps TRBD1 (6 bases). Trimming shortened V by 1 base and J by 3 bases, and 10 bases separated the two germline ends. The CDR3 loop spans 15 amino acids. CDR1 is SGHRS and CDR2 is YFSETQ in the germline V gene. For the CDR3, the DNA is TGCGCCAGCAGCTTGAGGGGGGAAGCTAATGAAAAACTGTTTTTT. It is translated as CASSLRGEANEKLFF.

The J gene is TRBJ1-3, the V gene TRBV7-9; 11 bases agree with TRBD1. Germline CDR1 reads SEHNR; CDR2 reads FQNEAQ (reference sequence). The CDR3 length is 15 residues. V was clipped by 4 bases and J by 3 bases; unmatched bases: 2. CDR3 sequence (DNA): TGTGCCAGCAGCTCGGACAGGGGGCTTGGAAACACCATATATTTT. This gives the protein CASSSDRGLGNTIYF.

The rearrangement joins TRBV5-1 to TRBJ2-7; the match to TRBD1 covers 9 bases. Per the germline V gene, CDR1 is SGHRS and CDR2 is YFSETQ. V shed 2 bases, J shed 2 bases, and the junction held 8 bases outside the gene matches. The CDR3 consists of 16 residues. The chain's CDR3 is CASSFGTGSYAYEQYF. Here the CDR3 DNA reads TGCGCCAGCAGCTTCGGGACAGGGTCTTATGCCTACGAGCAGTACTTC.

The chain combines TRBV4-2 with TRBJ1-1; D is unresolved. V was clipped by 4 bases and J by 4 bases, with 16 bases between them. The germline V gene encodes CDR1 LGHNA and CDR2 YNFKEQ. There are 15 residues in the CDR3. This CDR3 is CASSLGREGGTEAFF. CDR3 coding DNA: TGTGCCAGCAGCCTAGGGAGGGAAGGAGGCACTGAAGCTTTCTTT.

This clone was recorded once. The chain has TRBV6-5 and TRBJ1-4, with 7 bases aligning to TRBD1. Germline-derived CDR1 and CDR2 are MNHEY and SVGAGI. This CDR3 has 14 amino acids. V was clipped by 5 bases and J by 5 bases; unmatched bases: 5. The CDR3 spells CASSLGGMNEKLFF. The DNA for the CDR3 is TGTGCCAGCAGTCTAGGGGGCATGAATGAAAAACTGTTTTTT.

J is TRBJ1-2 and V is TRBV6-5, with no clear D. Germline V CDR1 and CDR2: MNHEY, SVGAGI. The CDR3 runs 15 residues. Trimming removed 2 bases from V and 8 bases from J, with 18 bases in between. CDR3 DNA: TGTGCCAGCAGTTACCCCTTTTCTGTAGGGAGGGGCTACACCTTC. Translating it yields CASSYPFSVGRGYTF.

The CDR3 DNA follows: TGCGCCAGCAGCCTATTACTAGCGGGAGCAGCAGATACGCAGTATTTT. This translates into CASSLLLAGAADTQYF. This sequence joins TRBV5-1 and TRBJ2-3; 11 positions match TRBD2. The V gene's germline CDR1 is SGHRS and CDR2 YFSETQ. J lost 4 bases, V lost 4 bases, and 8 bases had no gene match. The CDR3 totals 16 residues.

The CDR3 region has the DNA TGTGCCAGCAGCGACAGGGTTACCTACGAGCAGTACTTC. It codes for CASSDRVTYEQYF. The chain couples TRBV28 to TRBJ2-7, with TRBD1 identical over 7 bases. Trimming took 6 bases from V and 2 from J; bases not matched to a gene: 4. Germline V gene lookup returns CDR1 MDHEN and CDR2 SYDVKM. The CDR3 runs to 13 residues.

The V and J genes are TRBV5-1 and TRBJ1-1; TRBD1 agrees at 7 bases. Germline V gene data show CDR1 as SGHRS and CDR2 as YFSETQ. The CDR3 is made up of 15 amino acids. V shed 4 bases, J shed 5 bases, and the junction held 11 bases outside the gene matches. For the CDR3, the DNA is TGCGCCAGCAGCCAAAGACAGGGCTTTATAACTGAAGCTTTCTTT. Protein: CASSQRQGFITEAFF.

This clone was seen just once. The chain is built from TRBV19 and TRBJ2-2; 10 nucleotides align to TRBD1. Germline CDR1 LNHDA, CDR2 SQIVND (reference sequence). The CDR3 totals 15 residues. J lost 6 bases, V lost 3 bases, and 4 bases had no gene match. The CDR3 sequence: CASSMGQGSSGELFF. In DNA form, the CDR3 reads TGTGCCAGTAGTATGGGACAGGGGAGTTCCGGGGAGCTGTTTTTT.

This chain uses TRBV7-2 with TRBJ2-3; D may be TRBD1 (7 bases). The V end lost 5 bases, the J end lost 0 bases, and 15 bases lay between the germline ends. The CDR3 sequence is 16 residues long. Germline V gene data show CDR1 as SGHTA and CDR2 as FQGNSA. This CDR3 is CASSRQGGRSTDTQYF. CDR3 in DNA: TGTGCCAGCAGCCGCCAGGGGGGTAGAAGCACAGATACGCAGTATTTT.

The chain's CDR3 is CASSPASSGNTIYF. Written as DNA, the CDR3 is TGTGCCAGCAGCCCGGCCAGCTCTGGAAACACCATATATTTT. This rearrangement joins TRBV7-3 to TRBJ1-3; no definite D call. CDR1 and CDR2 (germline): SGHTA, FQGTGA. The CDR3 is made up of 14 amino acids. Trimming shortened V by 5 bases and J by 0 bases, and 8 bases separated the two germline ends.

This chain joins TRBV21-1 and TRBJ1-1. TRBV21-1 is marked as a pseudogene. The CDR3 extends over 16 amino acids. This chain's CDR3 is CASRWRLYTIRTEAFF. Written as DNA, the CDR3 is TGTGCCAGCAGGTGGCGGCTCTACACAATTCGCACTGAAGCTTTCTTT.

The table lists this clone with a few counts. The chain links TRBV5-6 to TRBJ2-7, with D perhaps being TRBD1 or TRBD2 (6 bases each). The length of the CDR3 is 16 residues. CDR1 and CDR2 from the germline V gene are SGHDT and YYEEEE. Between the trimmed V and J ends, which lost 0 bases and 6 bases, there was a span of 19 bases. This CDR3 reads CASSLVGGITLGEQYF. The DNA of the CDR3 is TGTGCCAGCAGCTTGGTAGGGGGGATTACCCTCGGCGAGCAGTACTTC.

The chain has TRBV5-1 and TRBJ2-3, with a possible D match to TRBD1 (5 bases). The ends were cut back, 0 bases at V and 1 base at J, with 9 bases in the middle. This CDR3 is built from 15 residues. Germline CDR1 and CDR2: SGHRS and YFSETQ. For the CDR3, the DNA is TGCGCCAGCAGCTTGGAGGGGTTTGGCACAGATACGCAGTATTTT. This sequence encodes CASSLEGFGTDTQYF. Combining the CDR3 with reference TRBV5-1 and TRBJ2-3 gives the whole variable domain KAGVTQTPRYLIKTRGQQVTLSCSPISGHRSVSWYQQTPGQGLQFLFEYFSETQRNKGNFPGRFSGRQFSNSRSEMNVSTLELGDSALYLCASSLEGFGTDTQYFGPGTRLTVL.

This chain joins TRBV29-1 and TRBJ1-1, with TRBD1 as a possible D gene (5 bases). The V gene's germline CDR1 is SQVTM and CDR2 ANQGSEA. V was cut by 3 bases and J by 1 base, with 9 bases left in between. The CDR3 consists of 13 residues. The CDR3 is CSVEHGQNTEAFF. The CDR3 region has the DNA TGCAGCGTTGAGCACGGACAGAACACTGAAGCTTTCTTT.

This sequence joins TRBV19 and TRBJ1-5; TRBD1 agrees at 8 bases. Looked up from germline, CDR1 is LNHDA and CDR2 is SQIVND (reference sequence). CDR3 length: 15 residues. Germline trimming cut 1 base from V and 2 bases from J; bases unmatched to any gene: 1. The CDR3 coding sequence is TGTGCCAGTAGTATAGGGGACAGGCGCAATCAGCCCCAGCATTTT. Translating it yields CASSIGDRRNQPQHF.

This rearrangement joins TRBV18 to TRBJ2-7; D is undetermined. V lost 2 bases and J lost 3, with 14 bases in between. CDR3 length: 15 amino acids. Germline CDR1 KGHSH, CDR2 LQKENI. The CDR3 spells CASSPVERPLYEQYF. CDR3 bases: TGTGCCAGCTCACCAGTTGAGAGGCCCCTCTACGAGCAGTACTTC.

To note about this clone: Relative to the germline gene, one junction end is altered; a read error may explain this. This chain uses TRBV6-4 with TRBJ1-6; D ambiguous. The germline V gene has CDR1 MRHNA and CDR2 SNTAGT. The CDR3 covers 15 residues. CDR3: CASISSSGLCFIPVF. CDR3 nucleotide sequence: TGTGCCAGCATTTCTTCCTCGGGGTTGTGTTTCATACCAGTCTTC.

This clone was counted a single time. The chain carries TRBV10-3 and TRBJ1-4, with D tentatively TRBD1 (5 bases). The CDR3 covers 18 residues. Deletions cut 0 bases from V and 0 bases from J, with 14 bases between. In germline, CDR1 is ENHRY, CDR2 SYGVKD. CDR3: CAISESSYPGATNEKLFF. CDR3 bases: TGTGCCATCAGTGAGTCAAGTTATCCGGGGGCAACTAATGAAAAACTGTTTTTT.

The V call is TRBV19, the J call TRBJ2-1; 7 nucleotides agree with TRBD1. The length of the CDR3 is 14 residues. V was pared by 5 bases and J by 9 bases, with 10 bases of the junction left unmatched. Looked up from germline, CDR1 is LNHDA and CDR2 is SQIVND (reference sequence). CDR3 in DNA: TGTGCCAGTAGTGTGGGCAACGACAGGGTTGAGCAGTTCTTC. Its translation is CASSVGNDRVEQFF.

The chain uses TRBV11-2 and TRBJ2-7; no firm D call. V gave up 4 bases and J gave up 2 bases, with 9 bases separating them. Germline V gene lookup returns CDR1 SGHAT and CDR2 FQNNGV. The CDR3 has 13 amino acids. CDR3 loop: CASSWVDPYEQYF. For the CDR3, the DNA is TGTGCCAGCAGCTGGGTCGACCCCTACGAGCAGTACTTC.

The rearrangement links TRBV29-1 to TRBJ2-3, with D perhaps TRBD2 (6 bases). V lost 1 base and J 2 bases, leaving 10 bases between the germline ends. The CDR3 length is 14 residues. Germline assignment: CDR1 SQVTM and CDR2 ANQGSEA. The CDR3 is CSVEVGDFTDTQYF. The CDR3 DNA sequence: TGCAGCGTTGAAGTCGGGGACTTCACAGATACGCAGTATTTT.

The genes are TRBV28 and TRBJ1-3; possible D gene TRBD1, 5 bases. V lost 8 bases, J lost 2 bases, and 13 bases lay in between. There are 14 residues in the CDR3. Germline assignment: CDR1 MDHEN and CDR2 SYDVKM. The CDR3 sequence is CASQGGITGNTIYF. CDR3 DNA: TGTGCCAGCCAGGGCGGGATAACTGGAAACACCATATATTTT.

The V and J genes are TRBV19 and TRBJ2-7; TRBD1 matches at 10 bases. V was clipped by 6 bases and J by 4 bases; unmatched bases: 9. The CDR3 consists of 15 residues. Looked up from germline, CDR1 is LNHDA and CDR2 is SQIVND (reference sequence). CDR3 loop: CASRSGTGAAYEQYF. The CDR3 nucleotides read TGTGCCAGTAGGTCTGGGACAGGGGCCGCGTACGAGCAGTACTTC.

The rearrangement links TRBV7-2 to TRBJ2-7; D gene uncertain. This CDR3 spans 14 amino acids. Germline CDR1 reads SGHTA; CDR2 reads FQGNSA. V lost 2 bases and J 2 bases, leaving 10 bases between the germline ends. CDR3 sequence reads: CASSLRVPPYEQYF. In nucleotides, the CDR3 is TGTGCCAGCAGCTTACGGGTGCCCCCCTACGAGCAGTACTTC.